This T cell receptor beta chain was recorded in a study of Graves' ophthalmopathy and Graves' hyperthyroidism. Study findings and constraints: Using a 13-signature model, the authors split ophthalmopathy from stable hyperthyroidism, with just under 90% sensitivity and 75% to 82% specificity.

TCR beta CDR3 amplification used RNA transcripts. RT-PCR with HTBI primers came first, then second-round multiplex PCR. TCRdb reanalysed the multiplex PCR reads using MiXCR and keeps one entry per CDR3 protein. This table has approximately 160,000 distinct CDR3 sequences, over 35% appearing once. The V gene end was trimmed by 4 bases and the J gene end by 3 bases; junction bases not matched to a gene: 4. CDR1 is SGDLS and CDR2 is YYNGEE in the germline V gene. There are 15 residues in the CDR3. Clinicians diagnosed using symptoms, serum thyroxine, TRAb, thyroid ultrasound and orbital computed tomography. This clonotype was counted at least ten times. Antigen unknown.

This chain connects TRBV9 to TRBJ1-6; TRBD1 agrees at 7 bases. The clonotype originates from a woman aged 40 to 50 with Graves' ophthalmopathy. Sample: peripheral blood. This chain's CDR3 is CASSLRDSYNSPLHF. The CDR3 DNA follows: TGTGCCAGCAGCCTTCGGGACAGCTATAATTCACCCCTCCACTTT.